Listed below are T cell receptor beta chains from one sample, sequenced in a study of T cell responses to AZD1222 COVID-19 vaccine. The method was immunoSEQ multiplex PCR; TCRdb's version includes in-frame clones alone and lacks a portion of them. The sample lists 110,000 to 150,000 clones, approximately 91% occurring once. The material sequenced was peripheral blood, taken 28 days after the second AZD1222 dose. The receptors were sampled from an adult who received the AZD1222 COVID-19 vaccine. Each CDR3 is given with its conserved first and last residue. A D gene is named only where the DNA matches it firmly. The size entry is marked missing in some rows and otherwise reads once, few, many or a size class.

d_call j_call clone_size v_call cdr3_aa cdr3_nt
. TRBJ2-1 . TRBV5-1 CASSLGDRAYNEQFF TGCGCCAGCAGCTTGGGCGATCGAGCCTACAATGAGCAGTTCTTC
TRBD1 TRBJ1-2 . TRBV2 CASSGDRVYGYTF TGTGCCAGCAGTGGGGACAGGGTCTATGGCTACACCTTC
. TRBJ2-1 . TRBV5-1 CASSLEPLGVSHEQFF TGCGCCAGCAGCTTGGAACCCCTCGGGGTGTCTCATGAGCAGTTCTTC
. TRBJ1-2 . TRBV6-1 CASSEEGVRGNYGYTF TGTGCCAGCAGTGAAGAGGGGGTCAGGGGCAACTATGGCTACACCTTC
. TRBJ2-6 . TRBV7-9 CASSLAGGSGANVLTF TGTGCCAGCAGCTTAGCTGGAGGGTCTGGGGCCAACGTCCTGACTTTC
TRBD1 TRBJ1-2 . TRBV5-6 CASSVQGRESYGYTF TGTGCCAGCAGCGTACAGGGGCGGGAGAGCTATGGCTACACCTTC
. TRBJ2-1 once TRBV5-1 CASSLQEDNEQFF TGCGCCAGCAGCTTGCAGGAAGACAATGAGCAGTTCTTC
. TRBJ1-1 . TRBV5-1 CASSLADWGKAFF TGCGCCAGCAGCTTGGCTGATTGGGGGAAAGCTTTCTTT
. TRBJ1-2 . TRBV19 CASSIESSLVRANYGYTF TGTGCCAGTAGTATCGAATCTTCCTTGGTCAGAGCTAACTATGGCTACACCTTC
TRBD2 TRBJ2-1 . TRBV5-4 CASSLNPGTSGGNEQFF TGTGCCAGCAGCTTGAACCCCGGGACTAGCGGGGGGAATGAGCAGTTCTTC
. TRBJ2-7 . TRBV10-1 CASSPRAVLGEQYF TGCGCCAGCTCCCCGCGGGCCGTATTGGGGGAGCAGTACTTC
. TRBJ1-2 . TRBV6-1 CASSEPYRGARGRKGYTF TGTGCCAGCAGTGAACCTTATCGGGGGGCCAGGGGCAGGAAGGGCTACACCTTC
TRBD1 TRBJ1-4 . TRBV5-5 CASSFDARGTAEKLFF TGTGCCAGCAGCTTTGATGCCCGCGGGACAGCTGAAAAACTGTTTTTT
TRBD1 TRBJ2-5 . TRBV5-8 CASSLGDRVGETQYF TGTGCCAGCAGCTTGGGGGACAGGGTAGGAGAGACCCAGTACTTC
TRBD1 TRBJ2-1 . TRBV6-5 CASSYDRGNEQFF TGTGCCAGCAGTTATGACAGGGGCAATGAGCAGTTCTTC
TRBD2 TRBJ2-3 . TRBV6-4 CASSASGSPDTQYF TGTGCCAGCAGTGCTAGCGGGAGTCCAGATACGCAGTATTTT
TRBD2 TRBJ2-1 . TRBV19 CASRWEGRSNEQFF TGTGCCAGTAGATGGGAGGGCAGGAGTAATGAGCAGTTCTTC
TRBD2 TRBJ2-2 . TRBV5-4 CASSTGTRPRGTGELFF TGTGCCAGCAGCACTGGGACTAGGCCGAGGGGTACCGGGGAGCTGTTTTTT
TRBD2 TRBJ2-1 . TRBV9 CASSWTSGRPYNEQFF TGTGCCAGCAGCTGGACTAGCGGGAGGCCCTACAATGAGCAGTTCTTC
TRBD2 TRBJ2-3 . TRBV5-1 CASSSFPPAGGTDTQYF TGCGCCAGCAGCTCCTTTCCCCCAGCGGGGGGCACAGATACGCAGTATTTT
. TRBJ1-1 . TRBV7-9 CASSLVTPDTEAFF TGTGCCAGCAGCTTAGTGACCCCGGACACTGAAGCTTTCTTT
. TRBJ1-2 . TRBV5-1 CASSLESLRGGYTF TGCGCCAGCAGCTTGGAGTCGCTTCGCGGGGGCTACACCTTC
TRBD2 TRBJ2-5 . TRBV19 CASSILGLAGTQETQYF TGTGCCAGTAGTATTCTGGGACTAGCGGGAACTCAAGAGACCCAGTACTTC
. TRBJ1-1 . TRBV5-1 CASSFEASGREAFF TGCGCCAGCAGCTTTGAAGCATCAGGTCGTGAAGCTTTCTTT
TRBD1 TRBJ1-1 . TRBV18 CASSLQRGREAFF TGTGCCAGCTCACTTCAAAGGGGGCGCGAGGCTTTCTTT
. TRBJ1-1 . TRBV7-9 CASSLPLTEAFF TGTGCCAGCAGCCTCCCCCTAACTGAAGCTTTCTTT
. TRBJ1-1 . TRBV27 CASSPGSSTEAFF TGTGCCAGCAGCCCAGGGTCAAGTACTGAAGCTTTCTTT
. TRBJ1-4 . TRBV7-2 CASSIRQTSNEKLFF TGTGCCAGCAGCATTCGACAGACCTCTAATGAAAAACTGTTTTTT
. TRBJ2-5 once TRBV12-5 CASGDRLYQETQYF TGTGCTAGTGGTGATAGGCTGTACCAAGAGACCCAGTACTTC
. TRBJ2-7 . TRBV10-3 CAISESNEQYF TGTGCCATCAGTGAGTCGAACGAGCAGTACTTC
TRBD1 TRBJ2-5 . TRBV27 CASSSGTGGYETQYF TGTGCCAGCAGTTCCGGGACAGGGGGCTATGAGACCCAGTACTTC
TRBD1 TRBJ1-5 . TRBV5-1 CASSLSGGDQPQHF TGCGCCAGCAGCTTGTCAGGGGGCGATCAGCCCCAGCATTTT
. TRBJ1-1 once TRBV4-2 CASSQALHEENTEAFF TGTGCCAGCAGCCAGGCCTTACACGAGGAGAACACTGAAGCTTTCTTT
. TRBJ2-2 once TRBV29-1 CSVDGGDTTGELFF TGCAGCGTTGACGGAGGGGACACCACCGGGGAGCTGTTTTTT
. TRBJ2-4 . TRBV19 CASSIKDKTPLAKNIQYF TGTGCCAGTAGTATAAAGGACAAAACCCCCCTAGCCAAAAACATTCAGTACTTC
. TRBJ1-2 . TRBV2 CASSEMTASGGYTF TGTGCCAGCAGTGAAATGACGGCGTCAGGTGGCTACACCTTC
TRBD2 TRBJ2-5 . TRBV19 CASSPLAGSQETQYF TGTGCCAGTAGTCCACTAGCGGGGTCCCAAGAGACCCAGTACTTC
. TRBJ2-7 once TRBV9 CASPTPIYEQYF TGTGCCAGCCCCACACCGATCTACGAGCAGTACTTC
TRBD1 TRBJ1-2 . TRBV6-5 CASGTGVGYTF TGTGCCAGTGGGACAGGGGTTGGCTACACCTTC
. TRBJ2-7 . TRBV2 CASSERLLYEQYF TGTGCCAGCAGTGAACGGTTGCTCTACGAGCAGTACTTC
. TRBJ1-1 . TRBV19 CASKSDRPNTEAFF TGTGCCAGTAAATCGGACCGACCAAACACTGAAGCTTTCTTT
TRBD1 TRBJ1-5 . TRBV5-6 CASSLRQGMNQPQHF TGTGCCAGCAGCCTCCGACAGGGGATGAATCAGCCCCAGCATTTT
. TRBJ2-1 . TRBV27 CASGRKASSYNEQFF TGTGCCAGCGGGCGGAAAGCTAGCTCCTACAATGAGCAGTTCTTC
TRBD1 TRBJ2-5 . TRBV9 CASSGTGSKETQYF TGTGCCAGCAGCGGGACAGGGTCGAAAGAGACCCAGTACTTC
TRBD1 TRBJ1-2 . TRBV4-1 CASSQGDRVPYGYTF TGCGCCAGCAGCCAGGGAGACAGGGTCCCCTATGGCTACACCTTC
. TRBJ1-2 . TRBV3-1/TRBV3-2 CASSQDRPEGYGYTF TGTGCCAGCAGCCAAGATAGGCCAGAGGGGTATGGCTACACCTTC
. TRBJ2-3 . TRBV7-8 CASSSSPLTDTQYF TGTGCCAGCAGCTCCTCACCTCTCACAGATACGCAGTATTTT
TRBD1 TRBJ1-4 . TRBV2 CASRYGTGTEKLFF TGTGCCAGCAGATACGGGACAGGGACGGAAAAACTGTTTTTT
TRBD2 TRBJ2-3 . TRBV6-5 CASSYSLAGTDTQYF TGTGCCAGCAGTTACTCGCTAGCGGGCACAGATACGCAGTATTTT
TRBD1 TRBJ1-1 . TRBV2 CASSEDSNRGTMNTEAFF TGTGCCAGCAGTGAAGATAGTAACAGGGGAACTATGAACACTGAAGCTTTCTTT
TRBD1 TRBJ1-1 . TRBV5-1 CASSPFPTGTRGAEAFF TGCGCCAGCAGCCCCTTTCCGACAGGGACTAGGGGGGCTGAAGCTTTCTTT
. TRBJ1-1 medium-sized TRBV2 CASSSDSFLEAFF TGTGCCAGCAGTTCGGACAGCTTCCTTGAAGCTTTCTTT
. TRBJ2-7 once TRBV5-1 CASSRTGTSNSYEQYF TGCGCCAGCAGCCGTACCGGGACTTCGAACTCCTACGAGCAGTACTTC
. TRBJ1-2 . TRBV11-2 CASTLELKQSYGYTF TGTGCCAGCACCTTAGAGTTGAAACAATCCTATGGCTACACCTTC
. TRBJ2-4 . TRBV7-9 CASSFGTVAKNIQYF TGTGCCAGCAGCTTTGGGACCGTAGCCAAAAACATTCAGTACTTC
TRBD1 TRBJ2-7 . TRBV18 CASSPPGGDEQYF TGTGCCAGCTCACCACCAGGGGGCGACGAGCAGTACTTC
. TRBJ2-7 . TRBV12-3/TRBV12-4 CASSSDRGEQYF TGTGCCAGCAGTTCAGACAGAGGCGAGCAGTACTTC